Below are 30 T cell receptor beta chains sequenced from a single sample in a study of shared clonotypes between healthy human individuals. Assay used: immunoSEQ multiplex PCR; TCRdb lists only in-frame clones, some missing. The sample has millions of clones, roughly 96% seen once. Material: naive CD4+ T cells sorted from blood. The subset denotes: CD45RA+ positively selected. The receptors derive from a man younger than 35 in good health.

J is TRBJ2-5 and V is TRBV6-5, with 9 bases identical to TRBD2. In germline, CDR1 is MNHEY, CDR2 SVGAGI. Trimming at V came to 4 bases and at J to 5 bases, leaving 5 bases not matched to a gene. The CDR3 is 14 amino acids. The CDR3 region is CASSLLRGGETQYF. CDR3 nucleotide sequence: TGTGCCAGCAGTTTGCTGCGGGGGGGGGAGACCCAGTACTTC.

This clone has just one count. The CDR3: CASSQTTRLTYNEQFF. CDR3 coding DNA: TGTGCCAGCAGCCAGACGACTAGACTAACCTACAATGAGCAGTTCTTC. The V and J genes are TRBV9 and TRBJ2-1, with D tentatively TRBD2 (6 bases). Germline V lookup: CDR1 SGDLS, CDR2 YYNGEE. Trimming stripped 4 bases from V and 2 bases from J, with 16 bases between. This CDR3 spans 16 amino acids.

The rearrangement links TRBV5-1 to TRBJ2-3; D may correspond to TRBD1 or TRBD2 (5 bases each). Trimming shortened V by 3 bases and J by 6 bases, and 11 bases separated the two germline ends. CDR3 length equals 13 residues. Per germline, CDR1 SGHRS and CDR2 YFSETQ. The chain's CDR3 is CASSWGSWDTQYF. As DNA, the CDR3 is TGCGCCAGCAGCTGGGGGTCCTGGGATACGCAGTATTTT.

The CDR3 here is CATSRVGRGGSYEQYF. CDR3 coding DNA: TGTGCCACCAGCAGAGTGGGCAGGGGGGGTTCTTACGAGCAGTACTTC. This chain links TRBV15 with TRBJ2-7, with D possibly being TRBD1 or TRBD2 (7 bases each). This CDR3 is 16 amino acids long. The germline gives CDR1 LNHNV, CDR2 YYDKDF (reference sequence). Deletions cut 1 base from V and 4 bases from J, with 17 bases between. Based on the CDR3 plus reference TRBV15 and TRBJ2-7, the full variable domain is DAMVIQNPRYQVTQFGKPVTLSCSQTLNHNVMYWYQQKSSQAPKLLFHYYDKDFNNEADTPDNFQSRRPNTSFCFLDIRSPGLGDTAMYLCATSRVGRGGSYEQYFGPGTRLTVT.

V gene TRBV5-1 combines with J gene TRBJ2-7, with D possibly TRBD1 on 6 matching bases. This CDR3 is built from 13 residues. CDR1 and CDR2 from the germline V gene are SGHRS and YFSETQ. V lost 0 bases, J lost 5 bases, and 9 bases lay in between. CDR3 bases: TGCGCCAGCAGCTTGGTTGGGGGCAACGAGCAGTACTTC. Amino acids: CASSLVGGNEQYF.

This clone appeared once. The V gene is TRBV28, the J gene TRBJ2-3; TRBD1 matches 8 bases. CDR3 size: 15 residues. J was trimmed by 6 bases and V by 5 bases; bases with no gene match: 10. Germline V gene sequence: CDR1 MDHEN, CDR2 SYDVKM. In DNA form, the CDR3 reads TGTGCCAGCAGTGAAAGACGGACAGGGCGGGATACGCAGTATTTT. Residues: CASSERRTGRDTQYF.

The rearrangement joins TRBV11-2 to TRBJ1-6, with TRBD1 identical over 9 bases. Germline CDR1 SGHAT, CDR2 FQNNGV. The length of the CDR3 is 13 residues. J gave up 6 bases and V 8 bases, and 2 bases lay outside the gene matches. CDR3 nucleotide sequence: TGTGCCAGCGGGGGACAGGGTAATTCACCCCTCCACTTT. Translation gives CASGGQGNSPLHF.

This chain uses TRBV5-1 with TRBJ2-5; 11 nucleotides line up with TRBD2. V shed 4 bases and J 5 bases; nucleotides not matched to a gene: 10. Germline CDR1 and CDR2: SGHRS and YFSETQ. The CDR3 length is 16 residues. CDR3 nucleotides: TGCGCCAGCAGCCCACCCCTAGCGGGGGGCCAGGAGACCCAGTACTTC. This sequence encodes CASSPPLAGGQETQYF.

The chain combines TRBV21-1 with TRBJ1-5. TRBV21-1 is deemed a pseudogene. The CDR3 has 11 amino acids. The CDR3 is CARKRGGSQHF. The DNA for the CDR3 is TGTGCCAGAAAAAGAGGCGGATCCCAGCATTTT.

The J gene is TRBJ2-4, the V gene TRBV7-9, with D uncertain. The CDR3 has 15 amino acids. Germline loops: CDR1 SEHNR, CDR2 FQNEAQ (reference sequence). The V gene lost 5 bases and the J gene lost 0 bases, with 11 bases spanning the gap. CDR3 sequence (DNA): TGTGCCAGCAGCCTTCAAGGGCAAGCCAAAAACATTCAGTACTTC. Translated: CASSLQGQAKNIQYF. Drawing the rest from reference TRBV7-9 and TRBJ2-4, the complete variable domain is DTGVSQNPRHKITKRGQNVTFRCDPISEHNRLYWYRQTLGQGPEFLTYFQNEAQLEKSRLLSDRFSAERPKGSFSTLEIQRTEQGDSAMYLCASSLQGQAKNIQYFGAGTRLSVL.

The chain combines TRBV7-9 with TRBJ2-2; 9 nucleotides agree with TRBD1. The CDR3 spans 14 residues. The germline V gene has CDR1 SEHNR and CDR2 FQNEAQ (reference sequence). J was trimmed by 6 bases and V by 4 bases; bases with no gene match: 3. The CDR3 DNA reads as TGTGCCAGCAGCTGGGGACAGGGAGCCGGGGAGCTGTTTTTT. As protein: CASSWGQGAGELFF.

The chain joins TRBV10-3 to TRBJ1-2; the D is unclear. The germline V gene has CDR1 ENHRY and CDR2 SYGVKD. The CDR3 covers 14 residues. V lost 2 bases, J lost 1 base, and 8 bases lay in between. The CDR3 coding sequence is TGTGCCATCAGTGAGGGGAGAGTTAACTATGGCTACACCTTC. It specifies CAISEGRVNYGYTF.

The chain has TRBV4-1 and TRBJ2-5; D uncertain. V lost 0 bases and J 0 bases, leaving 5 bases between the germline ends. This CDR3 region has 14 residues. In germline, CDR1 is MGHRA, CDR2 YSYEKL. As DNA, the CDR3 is TGCGCCAGCAGCCAAGAAGGACACCAAGAGACCCAGTACTTC. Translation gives CASSQEGHQETQYF.

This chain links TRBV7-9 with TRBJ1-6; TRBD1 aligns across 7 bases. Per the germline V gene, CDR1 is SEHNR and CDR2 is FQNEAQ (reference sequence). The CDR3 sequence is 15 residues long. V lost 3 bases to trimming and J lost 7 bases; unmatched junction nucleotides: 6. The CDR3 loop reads CASSFRRDSNSPLHF. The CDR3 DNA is TGTGCCAGCAGCTTCAGGCGGGACAGCAATTCACCCCTCCACTTT.

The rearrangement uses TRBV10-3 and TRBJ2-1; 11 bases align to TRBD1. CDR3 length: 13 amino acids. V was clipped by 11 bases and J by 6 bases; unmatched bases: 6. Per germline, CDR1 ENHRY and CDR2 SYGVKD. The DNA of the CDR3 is TGTGCCCATAGAGGGACAGGGGGCAATGAGCAGTTCTTC. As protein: CAHRGTGGNEQFF.

Here the CDR3 reads CASSLTVTGGGETQYF. DNA of the CDR3: TGCGCCAGCAGCCTTACCGTGACAGGGGGCGGTGAGACCCAGTACTTC. V gene TRBV5-1 combines with J gene TRBJ2-5; 10 nucleotides align to TRBD1. V was clipped by 4 bases and J by 5 bases; unmatched bases: 11. The germline V gene encodes CDR1 SGHRS and CDR2 YFSETQ. The CDR3 loop spans 16 amino acids. The complete variable domain, with remaining parts taken from reference TRBV5-1 and TRBJ2-5, reads KAGVTQTPRYLIKTRGQQVTLSCSPISGHRSVSWYQQTPGQGLQFLFEYFSETQRNKGNFPGRFSGRQFSNSRSEMNVSTLELGDSALYLCASSLTVTGGGETQYFGPGTRLLVL.

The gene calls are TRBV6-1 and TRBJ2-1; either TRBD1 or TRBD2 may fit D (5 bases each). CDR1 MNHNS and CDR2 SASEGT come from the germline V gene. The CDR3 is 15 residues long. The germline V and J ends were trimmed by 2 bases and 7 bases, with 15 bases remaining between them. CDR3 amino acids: CASSEYIGTGNEQFF. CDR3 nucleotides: TGTGCCAGCAGTGAATATATTGGGACGGGGAATGAGCAGTTCTTC.

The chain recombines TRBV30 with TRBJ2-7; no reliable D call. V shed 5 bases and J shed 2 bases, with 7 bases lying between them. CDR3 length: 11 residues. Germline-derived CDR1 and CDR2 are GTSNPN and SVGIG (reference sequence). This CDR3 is CAWRVAYEQYF. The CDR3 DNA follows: TGTGCCTGGCGGGTGGCCTACGAGCAGTACTTC.

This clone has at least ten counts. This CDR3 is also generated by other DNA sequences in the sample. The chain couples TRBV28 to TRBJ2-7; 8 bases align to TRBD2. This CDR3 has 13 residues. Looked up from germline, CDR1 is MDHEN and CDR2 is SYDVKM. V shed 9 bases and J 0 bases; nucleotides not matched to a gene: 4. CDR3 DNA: TGTGCCAGTACTAGCGGAAACTCCTACGAGCAGTACTTC. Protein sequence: CASTSGNSYEQYF.

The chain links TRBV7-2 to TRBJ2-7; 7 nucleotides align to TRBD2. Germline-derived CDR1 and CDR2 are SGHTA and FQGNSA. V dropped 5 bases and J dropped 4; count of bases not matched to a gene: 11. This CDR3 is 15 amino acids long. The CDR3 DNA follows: TGTGCCAGCAGCCATTCATGGGGACTACGATACGAGCAGTACTTC. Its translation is CASSHSWGLRYEQYF. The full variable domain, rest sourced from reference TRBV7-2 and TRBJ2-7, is GAGVSQSPSNKVTEKGKDVELRCDPISGHTALYWYRQSLGQGLEFLIYFQGNSAPDKSGLPSDRFSAERTGGSVSTLTIQRTQQEDSAVYLCASSHSWGLRYEQYFGPGTRLTVT.

This CDR3 is CASSRVLGPNEKLFF. CDR3 nucleotide sequence: TGTGCCAGCAGTCGAGTTTTGGGCCCTAATGAAAAACTGTTTTTT. V is TRBV27 and J is TRBJ1-4; D gene unclear. Germline values: CDR1 MNHEY, CDR2 SMNVEV (reference sequence). This CDR3 region has 15 residues. V shed 5 bases and J shed 3 bases, with 13 bases lying between them. Looking up the rest from reference TRBV27 and TRBJ1-4 gives the full variable domain: EAQVTQNPRYLITVTGKKLTVTCSQNMNHEYMSWYRQDPGLGLRQIYYSMNVEVTDKGDVPEGYKVSRKEKRNFPLILESPSPNQTSLYFCASSRVLGPNEKLFFGSGTQLSVL.

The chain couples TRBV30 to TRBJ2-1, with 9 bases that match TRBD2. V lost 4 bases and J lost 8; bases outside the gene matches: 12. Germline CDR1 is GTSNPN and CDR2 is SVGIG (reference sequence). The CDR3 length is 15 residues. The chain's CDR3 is CAWNPGLAGVDEQFF. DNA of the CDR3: TGTGCCTGGAACCCCGGGTTAGCGGGAGTCGATGAGCAGTTCTTC. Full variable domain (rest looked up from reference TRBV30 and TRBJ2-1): SQTIHQWPATLVQPVGSPLSLECTVEGTSNPNLYWYRQAAGRGLQLLFYSVGIGQISSEVPQNLSASRPQDRQFILSSKKLLLSDSGFYLCAWNPGLAGVDEQFFGPGTRLTVL.

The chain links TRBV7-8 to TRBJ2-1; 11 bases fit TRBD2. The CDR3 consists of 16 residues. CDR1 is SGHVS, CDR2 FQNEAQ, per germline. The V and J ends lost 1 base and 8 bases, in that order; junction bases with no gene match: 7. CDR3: CASSLVRLAGSYEQFF. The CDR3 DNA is TGTGCCAGCAGCTTAGTACGACTAGCGGGATCCTATGAGCAGTTCTTC. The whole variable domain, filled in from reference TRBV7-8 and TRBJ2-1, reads GAGVSQSPRYKVAKRGQDVALRCDPISGHVSLFWYQQALGQGPEFLTYFQNEAQLDKSGLPSDRFFAERPEGSVSTLKIQRTQQEDSAVYLCASSLVRLAGSYEQFFGPGTRLTVL.

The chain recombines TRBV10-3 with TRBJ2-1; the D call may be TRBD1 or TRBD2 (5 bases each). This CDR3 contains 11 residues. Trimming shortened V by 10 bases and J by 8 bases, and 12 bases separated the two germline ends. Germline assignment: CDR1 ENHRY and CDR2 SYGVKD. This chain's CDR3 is CATVGDHEQFF. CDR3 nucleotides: TGTGCCACGGTAGGGGACCATGAGCAGTTCTTC.

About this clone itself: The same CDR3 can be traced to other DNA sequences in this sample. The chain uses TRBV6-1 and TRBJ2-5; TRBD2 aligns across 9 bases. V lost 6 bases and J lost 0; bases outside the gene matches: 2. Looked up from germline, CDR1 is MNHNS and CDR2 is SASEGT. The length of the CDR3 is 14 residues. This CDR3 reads CASRRLADQETQYF. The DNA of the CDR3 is TGTGCCAGCAGAAGACTAGCGGACCAAGAGACCCAGTACTTC.

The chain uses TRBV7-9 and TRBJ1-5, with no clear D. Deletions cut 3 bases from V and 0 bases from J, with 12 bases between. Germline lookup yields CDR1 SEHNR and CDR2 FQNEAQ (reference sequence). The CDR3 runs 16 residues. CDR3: CASSLVTPYSNQPQHF. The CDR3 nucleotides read TGTGCCAGCAGCTTGGTGACACCCTATAGCAATCAGCCCCAGCATTTT. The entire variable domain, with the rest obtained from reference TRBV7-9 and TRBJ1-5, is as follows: DTGVSQNPRHKITKRGQNVTFRCDPISEHNRLYWYRQTLGQGPEFLTYFQNEAQLEKSRLLSDRFSAERPKGSFSTLEIQRTEQGDSAMYLCASSLVTPYSNQPQHFGDGTRLSIL.

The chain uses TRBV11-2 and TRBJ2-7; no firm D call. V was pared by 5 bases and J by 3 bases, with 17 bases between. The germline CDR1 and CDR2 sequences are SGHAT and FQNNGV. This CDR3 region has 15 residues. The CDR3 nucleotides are TGTGCCAGCAGCACAAATAGTGGATTCAGCTACGAGCAGTACTTC. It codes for CASSTNSGFSYEQYF.

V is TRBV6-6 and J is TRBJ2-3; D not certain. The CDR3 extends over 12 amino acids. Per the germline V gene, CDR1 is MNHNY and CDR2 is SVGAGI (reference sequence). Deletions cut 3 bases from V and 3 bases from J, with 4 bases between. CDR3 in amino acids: CASSYQTDTQYF. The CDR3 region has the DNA TGTGCCAGCAGTTATCAGACAGATACGCAGTATTTT.

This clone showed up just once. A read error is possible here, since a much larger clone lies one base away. The CDR3 nucleotides are TGTGCCAGCAGTGAGCGGCAGCAAGAGACCCAGTACTTC. This encodes CASSERQQETQYF. The V call is TRBV2, the J call TRBJ2-5; no clear D gene. This CDR3 contains 13 residues. With 3 bases removed from V and 2 bases from J, the gap between germline ends came to 7 bases. CDR1 and CDR2 from the germline V gene are SNHLY and FYNNEI.

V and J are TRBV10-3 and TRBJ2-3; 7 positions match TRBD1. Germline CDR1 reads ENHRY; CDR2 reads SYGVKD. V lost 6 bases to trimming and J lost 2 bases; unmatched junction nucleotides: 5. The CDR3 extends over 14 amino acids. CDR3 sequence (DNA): TGTGCCATCAGATCGGGACAGTCCACAGATACGCAGTATTTT. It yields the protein CAIRSGQSTDTQYF.